This TCR beta chain was captured in a study of blood T cell repertoires in COVID-19. Study overall: Sites across the United States, Italy and Spain contributed samples from acute and convalescent COVID-19. The cDNA or gDNA used as material had been derived from T cells, B-cell-depleted T cells, or PBMCs.

This clone showed up just a few times. The germline CDR1 and CDR2 sequences are SQVTM and ANQGSEA. V gave up 0 bases and J gave up 5 bases, with 19 bases separating them. The CDR3 has 16 amino acids. Original handling: Reference gene primer amplification gave nucleated cell count estimates. Generated by immunoSEQ multiplex PCR, the TCRdb table keeps only in-frame clones and is missing some. The V and J calls and clone size are taken from that table; D and trimming were inferred from the DNA. The sample carries around 250,000 clones, around 83% recorded once. Sequencing input: peripheral blood. The origin of this receptor is a woman aged 18-29 years with acute or convalescent COVID-19. This rearrangement joins TRBV29-1 to TRBJ1-2; D uncertain. This CDR3 reads CSVEDLIGVRNYGYTF. In DNA form, the CDR3 reads TGCAGCGTTGAAGATCTGATCGGGGTTAGAAATTATGGCTACACCTTC. The full variable domain, in which reference TRBV29-1 and TRBJ1-2 provide the parts outside the CDR3, is SAVISQKPSRDICQRGTSLTIQCQVDSQVTMMFWYRQQPGQSLTLIATANQGSEATYESGFVIDKFPISRPNLTFSTLTVSNMSPEDSSIYLCSVEDLIGVRNYGYTFGSGTRLTVV.